A single sample is the source of the 22 T cell receptor beta chains below, sequenced in a study of cytomegalovirus exposure and HLA in healthy donors. The PCR contained 60 Vbeta and 13 Jbeta primers. Sequencing used immunoSEQ multiplex PCR; TCRdb keeps in-frame clones, though not all of them. Of around 120,000 clones in the sample, 9% to 10% were seen once. Sequences were obtained from PBMCs. Receptor source: a man between 25 and 39 years old in good health and CMV-seronegative.

This clone has a handful of counts. The genes are TRBV6-1 and TRBJ2-7, with 8 nucleotides matching TRBD2. The CDR3 extends over 14 amino acids. CDR1 is MNHNS, CDR2 SASEGT, per germline. The junction had 8 bases not matched to a gene; V was cut back by 6 bases and J by 4 bases. The CDR3 sequence: CASSAGGGIYEQYF. Written as DNA, the CDR3 is TGTGCCAGCAGCGCCGGGGGGGGCATATACGAGCAGTACTTC.

The rearrangement uses TRBV19 and TRBJ2-7, with D maybe TRBD1 (5 bases). Between the trimmed V and J ends, which lost 11 bases and 2 bases, there was a span of 16 bases. The germline V gene encodes CDR1 LNHDA and CDR2 SQIVND (reference sequence). The CDR3 consists of 13 residues. The CDR3 region is CAPGPDSPYEQYF. CDR3 nucleotide sequence: TGTGCCCCTGGACCTGACAGCCCCTACGAGCAGTACTTC.

The sample holds a few counts of this clone. This chain joins TRBV5-4 and TRBJ2-5; 9 bases match TRBD1. CDR3 length: 14 residues. Germline values: CDR1 SGHNT, CDR2 YYREEE (reference sequence). With V trimmed by 4 bases and J by 5 bases, 6 bases remained unmatched. The CDR3 region has the DNA TGTGCCAGCAGCACCGGACAGGGGTGGGAGACCCAGTACTTC. Protein product: CASSTGQGWETQYF.

This clone was detected only a few times. The same CDR3 also results from other DNA sequences found in this sample. The chain is built from TRBV30 and TRBJ1-5; 9 positions agree with TRBD1. The V gene end was trimmed by 3 bases and the J gene end by 4 bases; junction bases not matched to a gene: 16. Germline V gene lookup returns CDR1 GTSNPN and CDR2 SVGIG (reference sequence). The CDR3 consists of 18 residues. CDR3: CAWSVATGGIWGNQPQHF. The CDR3 DNA reads TGTGCCTGGAGCGTGGCGACAGGGGGTATTTGGGGAAATCAGCCCCAGCATTTT.

The chain joins TRBV10-3 to TRBJ2-7, with TRBD2 matching 7 bases. Germline loops: CDR1 ENHRY, CDR2 SYGVKD. The CDR3 is 14 amino acids. Trimming cost V 3 bases and J 2 bases; bases outside gene matches: 4. DNA of the CDR3: TGTGCCATCAGTGAATCGGCGGGAGCCTACGAGCAGTACTTC. As protein: CAISESAGAYEQYF.

This chain connects TRBV19 to TRBJ2-7; 10 nucleotides line up with TRBD2. With V trimmed by 5 bases and J by 1 base, 5 bases remained unmatched. The CDR3 contains 15 residues. Germline loops: CDR1 LNHDA, CDR2 SQIVND (reference sequence). CDR3 in DNA: TGTGCCAGTAGTGCCCGGACTAGCGGTTCCTACGAGCAGTACTTC. It translates to CASSARTSGSYEQYF.

The gene calls are TRBV7-8 and TRBJ2-7; 11 positions match TRBD1. The CDR3 has 15 residues. The germline CDR1 and CDR2 sequences are SGHVS and FQNEAQ. V shed 5 bases and J 2 bases; nucleotides not matched to a gene: 5. The CDR3 loop reads CASSAQGQGAYEQYF. The CDR3 DNA sequence: TGTGCCAGCAGCGCGCAGGGACAGGGGGCCTACGAGCAGTACTTC.

V usage is TRBV10-3 and J usage is TRBJ2-2, with D tentatively TRBD2 (7 bases). Germline CDR1 is ENHRY and CDR2 is SYGVKD. V lost 9 bases and J 0 bases, leaving 17 bases between the germline ends. The CDR3 totals 16 residues. The CDR3 DNA reads as TGTGCCATTCAAGGAGGGGGGGCGACGAACACCGGGGAGCTGTTTTTT. Translation gives CAIQGGGATNTGELFF.

The chain links TRBV28 to TRBJ1-3; D gene uncertain. Germline V gene lookup returns CDR1 MDHEN and CDR2 SYDVKM. This CDR3 is built from 13 residues. Trimming stripped 10 bases from V and 0 bases from J, with 10 bases between. The DNA of the CDR3 is TGTGCCACAGAAACCCCCTCTGGAAACACCATATATTTT. As protein: CATETPSGNTIYF. Complete variable domain (other parts from reference TRBV28 and TRBJ1-3): DVKVTQSSRYLVKRTGEKVFLECVQDMDHENMFWYRQDPGLGLRLIYFSYDVKMKEKGDIPEGYSVSREKKERFSLILESASTNQTSMYLCATETPSGNTIYFGEGSWLTVV.

This clone has just a few counts. The chain combines TRBV11-2 with TRBJ2-7, with a weak D call TRBD2 (5 bases). V lost 0 bases and J 2 bases, leaving 17 bases between the germline ends. There are 17 residues in the CDR3. CDR1 and CDR2 from the germline V gene are SGHAT and FQNNGV. CDR3 coding DNA: TGTGCCAGCAGCTTAGATAGGGAGCGTCGGAAAACCTACGAGCAGTACTTC. The encoded protein is CASSLDRERRKTYEQYF.

The chain joins TRBV6-1 to TRBJ2-4; D is perhaps TRBD2 (6 bases). The CDR3 length is 14 residues. Between the trimmed V and J ends, which lost 4 bases and 6 bases, there was a span of 13 bases. CDR1 MNHNS and CDR2 SASEGT come from the germline V gene. CDR3 amino acids: CASSGGTGGNIQYF. CDR3 coding DNA: TGTGCCAGCAGTGGTGGGACTGGGGGAAACATTCAGTACTTC.

This clone was seen only a few times. This chain connects TRBV7-8 to TRBJ1-1; D unresolved. Germline values: CDR1 SGHVS, CDR2 FQNEAQ. V lost 2 bases, J lost 2 bases, and 9 bases lay in between. The length of the CDR3 is 14 residues. CDR3 loop: CASSLLGVNTEAFF. In DNA, the CDR3 is TGTGCCAGCAGCTTATTGGGAGTTAACACTGAAGCTTTCTTT.

This clone was observed a few times. The chain recombines TRBV6-1 with TRBJ1-2, with TRBD1 matching 8 bases. J gave up 5 bases and V 3 bases, and 5 bases lay outside the gene matches. Germline lookup yields CDR1 MNHNS and CDR2 SASEGT. The CDR3 is 14 amino acids. CDR3 coding DNA: TGTGCCAGCAGTGAGGCCCAGGGGGCGTATGGCTACACCTTC. The encoded protein is CASSEAQGAYGYTF.

This chain links TRBV2 with TRBJ2-7, with 11 bases identical to TRBD1. Losses at the gene ends were 9 bases for V and 5 bases for J; bases not matched to a gene: 9. CDR3 length equals 14 residues. Germline CDR1 is SNHLY and CDR2 is FYNNEI. The CDR3 bases are TGTGCCAGTTCAGGGACAGGGGGACCTAACGAGCAGTACTTC. It codes for CASSGTGGPNEQYF.

This sequence joins TRBV18 and TRBJ1-4, with 9 bases fitting TRBD1. The CDR3 loop spans 16 amino acids. With V trimmed by 4 bases and J by 3 bases, 6 bases remained unmatched. Per the germline V gene, CDR1 is KGHSH and CDR2 is LQKENI. CDR3 coding DNA: TGTGCCAGCTCACAGTCACAGGGGGCTGCTAATGAAAAACTGTTTTTT. This sequence encodes CASSQSQGAANEKLFF.

The rearrangement uses TRBV7-8 and TRBJ2-1; 13 nucleotides align to TRBD2. This CDR3 has 19 residues. The germline CDR1 and CDR2 sequences are SGHVS and FQNEAQ. Unmatched junction bases numbered 10, after V lost 5 bases and J lost 0 bases. The CDR3 DNA is TGTGCCAGCAGCCACCCCGTACTAGCGGGGGGGAGCTCCTACAATGAGCAGTTCTTC. This translates into CASSHPVLAGGSSYNEQFF.

This chain connects TRBV7-2 to TRBJ2-2; D possibly corresponds to TRBD2 (6 bases). The V gene's germline CDR1 is SGHTA and CDR2 FQGNSA. Trimming cost V 0 bases and J 4 bases, with 9 bases left between them. The CDR3 length is 15 residues. CDR3 bases: TGTGCCAGCAGCTTAGCGGGGGGTGGCACCGGGGAGCTGTTTTTT. Translating it yields CASSLAGGGTGELFF.

This clone came up a few times. This chain uses TRBV7-8 with TRBJ2-2; D gene uncertain. CDR1 is SGHVS and CDR2 is FQNEAQ in the germline V gene. CDR3 length: 15 amino acids. Trimming cost V 1 base and J 1 base, with 7 bases left between them. In nucleotides, the CDR3 is TGTGCCAGCAGCTTAGAAGCTCAGAACACCGGGGAGCTGTTTTTT. It codes for CASSLEAQNTGELFF.

The CDR3 DNA is TGTGCCAGCAGGTTAGCGGGGAGCTCCTACAATGAGCAGTTCTTC. Its translation: CASRLAGSSYNEQFF. This chain connects TRBV6-1 to TRBJ2-1, with 8 nucleotides matching TRBD2. Per germline, CDR1 MNHNS and CDR2 SASEGT. The CDR3 totals 15 residues. The J segment lost 0 bases and the V segment lost 6 bases, leaving 4 bases of the junction unmatched.

This clone was found a few times. The J gene is TRBJ1-5, the V gene TRBV30; D perhaps matches TRBD1 (5 bases). Germline V gene data show CDR1 as GTSNPN and CDR2 as SVGIG (reference sequence). The CDR3 runs to 14 residues. V gave up 3 bases and J gave up 9 bases, with 18 bases separating them. The CDR3 region is CAWSNGEGPLPQHF. CDR3 bases: TGTGCCTGGAGCAACGGGGAGGGACCTCTGCCCCAGCATTTT.

This clone was counted only a few times. The chain couples TRBV5-6 to TRBJ2-7; 7 bases fit TRBD1. V lost 2 bases, J lost 3 bases, and 8 bases stayed unmatched. The CDR3 is 15 residues long. Germline assignment: CDR1 SGHDT and CDR2 YYEEEE. The CDR3 loop reads CASSLPTGVGYEQYF. DNA for the CDR3: TGTGCCAGCAGCTTACCCACAGGGGTGGGCTACGAGCAGTACTTC.

This sequence joins TRBV6-5 and TRBJ2-7; tentatively, D is TRBD1 (7 bases). Germline V gives CDR1 MNHEY, CDR2 SVGAGI. The CDR3 runs to 10 residues. This CDR3 reads CAAGGLAQYF. CDR3 nucleotide sequence: TGTGCAGCAGGGGGGTTGGCGCAGTACTTC.